This TCR beta chain came from a study of a mutant IDH1 vaccine in newly diagnosed glioma. For the study at large: Eight vaccinations were given in weeks 1, 3, 5, 7, 11, 15, 19 and 23.

This CDR3 spans 16 amino acids. From germline, CDR1 is SGHTA and CDR2 FQGNSA. J was trimmed by 1 base and V by 1 base; bases with no gene match: 4. TCRdb's table, derived via immunoSEQ multiplex PCR, lists solely in-frame clones and lacks some. The table lists about 60,000 clones, around 82% of them singletons. On this clone: Antigen specificity is unknown.

Time point given: week 23, last vaccination. What each vaccine dose contained was 300 ug of mutant IDH1 20-mer peptide, accompanied by topical imiquimod. The V and J genes are TRBV7-2 and TRBJ2-1; 7 bases fit TRBD1. The TCR was taken from a man aged 18-30 years with glioma. This specimen was PBMCs, taken from a glioma patient whose treatment included an IDH1 peptide vaccine. CDR3 nucleotide sequence: TGTGCCAGCAGCTTAGAAGGGGGCAGTTCCTACAATGAGCAGTTCTTC. It encodes CASSLEGGSSYNEQFF.